This T cell receptor beta chain stems from a study of graft-versus-host responses after intestinal transplantation. As for the study in general: Recipients underwent multivisceral, liver-intestinal, or isolated intestinal transplants. Recipients across the board were started on anti-thymocyte globulin induction, then kept on tacrolimus and steroids for around three years.

About this clone itself: Its antigen is unknown.

The repertoire was sequenced with immunoSEQ multiplex PCR; TCRdb's copy has only in-frame clones and lacks some. The sample includes roughly 110,000 clones, roughly 90% seen only once; the top ten take about 0.73%. From germline, CDR1 is SGHVS and CDR2 FQNEAQ. Trimming pared 5 bases from V and 8 bases from J, leaving 12 bases between. CDR3 length equals 12 residues. Findings of the study overall: Individuals carrying graft-donor T cell macrochimerism showed high graft-versus-host to host-versus-graft clonal ratios in allografts. GvH clone levels peaked in circulation, and this peak was associated with early post-transplant HvG declines.

This rearrangement joins TRBV7-8 to TRBJ1-1; D is unresolved. The clonotype originates from a human donor who was the organ donor for an intestinal transplant. Sample: unstimulated CD4+ T cells sorted from spleen or lymph node cells, taken before transplant. CDR3 nucleotides: TGTGCCAGCAGCCTATGGGCGGCGGAAGCTTTCTTT. It translates to CASSLWAAEAFF.